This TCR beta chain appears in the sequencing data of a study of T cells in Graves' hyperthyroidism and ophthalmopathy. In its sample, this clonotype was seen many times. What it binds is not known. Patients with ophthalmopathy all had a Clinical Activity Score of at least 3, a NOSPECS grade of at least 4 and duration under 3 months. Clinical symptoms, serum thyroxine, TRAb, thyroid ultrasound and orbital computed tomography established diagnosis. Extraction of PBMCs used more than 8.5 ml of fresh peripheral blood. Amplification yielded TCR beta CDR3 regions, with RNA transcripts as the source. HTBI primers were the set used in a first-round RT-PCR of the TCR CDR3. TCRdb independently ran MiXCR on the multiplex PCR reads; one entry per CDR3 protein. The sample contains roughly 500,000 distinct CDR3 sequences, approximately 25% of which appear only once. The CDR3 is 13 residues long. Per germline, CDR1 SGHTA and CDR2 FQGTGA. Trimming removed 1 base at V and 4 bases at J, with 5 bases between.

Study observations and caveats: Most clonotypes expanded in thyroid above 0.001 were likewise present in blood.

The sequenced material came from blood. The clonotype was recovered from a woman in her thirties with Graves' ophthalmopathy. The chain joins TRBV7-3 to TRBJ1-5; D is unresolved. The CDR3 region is CASSLKANQPQHF. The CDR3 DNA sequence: TGTGCCAGCAGCTTAAAGGCGAATCAGCCCCAGCATTTT.